These 9 T cell receptor beta chains came from one sample sequenced in a study of blood T cell repertoires in COVID-19. TCRdb keeps only in-frame clones here, not all; method: immunoSEQ multiplex PCR. The repertoire holds 150,000 or so clones, with approximately 78% as singletons. What was sequenced was peripheral blood. The receptors were gathered from a man aged 80 or over with acute or convalescent COVID-19.

The chain combines TRBV18 with TRBJ1-2; D is perhaps TRBD1 (6 bases). Germline lookup yields CDR1 KGHSH and CDR2 LQKENI. V lost 2 bases, J lost 3 bases, and 7 bases lay in between. CDR3 length equals 13 residues. The CDR3 spells CASSPNRDYGYTF. The DNA for the CDR3 is TGTGCCAGCTCACCAAACAGGGACTATGGCTACACCTTC.

The chain couples TRBV5-1 to TRBJ2-7; D is possibly TRBD2 (5 bases). The CDR3 spans 14 residues. Looked up from germline, CDR1 is SGHRS and CDR2 is YFSETQ. The germline V and J ends were trimmed by 4 bases and 2 bases, with 13 bases remaining between them. This chain's CDR3 is CASSPSGVTYEQYV. The CDR3 nucleotides read TGCGCCAGCAGCCCCTCCGGGGTGACCTACGAGCAGTACGTC.

This clone was observed a single time. The rearrangement links TRBV21-1 to TRBJ2-7; the table's TRBD1 call for D was not verified on the DNA. TRBV21-1 is classified as a pseudogene. The CDR3 length is 14 residues. This CDR3 reads CASSTRQGAYEQYF. The CDR3 nucleotides read TGTGCCAGCAGCACGAGACAGGGGGCCTACGAGCAGTACTTC.

This clone turned up a few times. The chain carries TRBV7-6 and TRBJ2-7; TRBD1 matches 7 bases. V lost 5 bases, J lost 6 bases, and 7 bases stayed unmatched. The germline CDR1 and CDR2 sequences are SGHVS and FNYEAQ. This CDR3 has 13 amino acids. The DNA for the CDR3 is TGTGCCAGCAGCGCCGGACAGGCAGGCGAGCAGTACTTC. Its translation: CASSAGQAGEQYF. Complete variable domain (other parts from reference TRBV7-6 and TRBJ2-7): GAGVSQSPRYKVTKRGQDVALRCDPISGHVSLYWYRQALGQGPEFLTYFNYEAQQDKSGLPNDRFSAERPEGSISTLTIQRTEQRDSAMYRCASSAGQAGEQYFGPGTRLTVT.

This chain joins TRBV3-1 (or the pseudogene TRBV3-2) and TRBJ1-1; 8 bases align to TRBD1. Germline lookup yields CDR1 LGHDT and CDR2 YNNKEL (reference sequence). Unmatched junction bases numbered 9, after V lost 6 bases and J lost 6 bases. The CDR3 consists of 14 residues. Here the CDR3 reads CASRNRQGKAEAFF. Here the CDR3 DNA reads TGTGCCAGCAGGAACCGACAGGGGAAGGCTGAAGCTTTCTTT.

This chain uses TRBV5-1 with TRBJ2-3, with 8 bases lining up with TRBD2. The CDR3 is 15 residues long. With V trimmed by 0 bases and J by 4 bases, 4 bases remained unmatched. Germline V gives CDR1 SGHRS, CDR2 YFSETQ. This chain's CDR3 is CASSLETSVPDTQYF. CDR3 in DNA: TGCGCCAGCAGCTTGGAGACTAGCGTCCCAGATACGCAGTATTTT.

The chain combines TRBV3-1 (or the pseudogene TRBV3-2) with TRBJ1-3; the match to TRBD1 covers 11 bases. V trimming: 3 bases; J trimming: 3 bases; junction bases outside the gene matches: 4. The CDR3 extends over 16 amino acids. Germline values: CDR1 LGHDT, CDR2 YNNKEL (reference sequence). The CDR3 sequence: CASSQDRGLLGNTIYF. The CDR3 DNA follows: TGTGCCAGCAGCCAGGACAGGGGGCTACTTGGAAACACCATATATTTT.

The chain joins TRBV6-5 to TRBJ2-2; a weak D match, TRBD2 (5 bases). There are 13 residues in the CDR3. With 8 bases removed from V and 5 bases from J, the gap between germline ends came to 12 bases. CDR1 and CDR2 from the germline V gene are MNHEY and SVGAGI. In DNA form, the CDR3 reads TGTGCCAGCGGGTGGAGGAAGACCGGGGAGCTGTTTTTT. Encoded protein: CASGWRKTGELFF.

The CDR3, as DNA: TGCGCCAGCAGCCCAGGGGGCAGGGGCAATCAGCCCCAGCATTTT. Its protein product is CASSPGGRGNQPQHF. This rearrangement joins TRBV5-1 to TRBJ1-5; TRBD1 agrees at 8 bases. The V gene's germline CDR1 is SGHRS and CDR2 YFSETQ. V was clipped by 4 bases and J by 2 bases; unmatched bases: 5. The CDR3 consists of 15 residues.